This TCR beta chain originates from a study of patients and donors after allogeneic stem cell transplantation. CDR3 size: 15 residues. Germline values: CDR1 SGHDT, CDR2 YYEEEE. Unmatched junction bases numbered 7, after V lost 1 base and J lost 9 bases. A single record per CDR3 protein comes from TCRdb applying MiXCR to the RT-PCR reads. The sample holds roughly 230,000 distinct CDR3 sequences; roughly 14% are singletons and the top ten take 11%. This clonotype has a count of ten or more. Sequencing was done on a sample of blood, either unsorted or a sorted T cell fraction (not recorded which). The source of this sequence is a human donor who was either an allogeneic HSCT recipient or a stem cell or donor lymphocyte infusion donor (not recorded which). It is not recorded whose cells these are; they may come from a transplant donor. The rearrangement joins TRBV5-6 to TRBJ2-1; 10 bases match TRBD1. The CDR3, as DNA: TGTGCCAGCAGCTTGCTCACCGGGACAGGGGTTGAGCAGTTCTTC. It encodes CASSLLTGTGVEQFF.